Shown below are 20 T cell receptor beta chains from a single sample sequenced in a study of T cell responses to AZD1222 COVID-19 vaccine. Only in-frame clones appear in the TCRdb table, and some are missing; sequencing was by immunoSEQ multiplex PCR. The sample gives around 120,000 clones, 80% to 95% of which show up once; 13% to 15% is in the top ten. Specimen: peripheral blood, collected on day 0 of AZD1222 vaccination. All receptors derive from an adult in good health.

This chain connects TRBV10-3 to TRBJ1-5, with 8 bases fitting TRBD1. The junction had 17 bases not matched to a gene; V was cut back by 6 bases and J by 7 bases. The CDR3 extends over 17 amino acids. Germline lookup yields CDR1 ENHRY and CDR2 SYGVKD. In DNA form, the CDR3 reads TGTGCCATCAGCCTCCGTGGACAGGGATGGGTCATGCAGCCCCAGCATTTT. Translated, it gives CAISLRGQGWVMQPQHF.

J is TRBJ2-7 and V is TRBV15, with 9 nucleotides matching TRBD1. The CDR3 is 17 residues long. The germline V gene has CDR1 LNHNV and CDR2 YYDKDF (reference sequence). The trim removed 0 bases at V and 4 bases at J, leaving 10 bases unmatched. The CDR3 nucleotides read TGTGCCACCAGCAGAGACCCTATCGGGACAGGGCTTTACGAGCAGTACTTC. Protein product: CATSRDPIGTGLYEQYF.

The chain recombines TRBV7-2 with TRBJ2-7; TRBD2 aligns across 9 bases. The CDR3 sequence is 14 residues long. The V and J ends lost 4 bases and 6 bases, in that order; junction bases with no gene match: 7. Germline assignment: CDR1 SGHTA and CDR2 FQGNSA. CDR3 residues: CASSSPGSGSEQYF. The CDR3 nucleotides are TGTGCCAGCAGCTCGCCCGGTAGCGGGAGCGAGCAGTACTTC.

The V gene is TRBV5-6, the J gene TRBJ2-3, with no clear D. The germline gives CDR1 SGHDT, CDR2 YYEEEE. CDR3 size: 12 residues. The V end was cut by 3 bases, the J end by 4 bases, with 6 bases between. As DNA, the CDR3 is TGTGCCAGCAGCTCGTTCGCAGATACGCAGTATTTT. Translation gives CASSSFADTQYF.

This clone was picked up one time. The chain combines TRBV5-4 with TRBJ1-2; 10 bases fit TRBD1. Losses at the gene ends were 4 bases for V and 9 bases for J; bases not matched to a gene: 12. CDR1 is SGHNT and CDR2 is YYREEE in the germline V gene (reference sequence). The CDR3 length is 15 residues. This chain's CDR3 is CASSAQGQGISSYTF. In nucleotides, the CDR3 is TGTGCCAGCAGCGCCCAGGGACAGGGGATAAGTAGCTACACCTTC.

As concerns this clone: Its ends do not fully match the called genes, so a read error is possible. The sample carries other DNA sequences with the same CDR3. This sequence joins TRBV4-3 and TRBJ1-3, with D perhaps TRBD1 (5 bases). This CDR3 is built from 14 residues. CDR1 LGHNA and CDR2 YSLEER come from the germline V gene. The CDR3 sequence is CASSQGDSGNTIYF. In DNA, the CDR3 is TGCGCCAGCAGTCAAGGGGACTCTGGAAACACCATATATTTT.

The V call is TRBV11-2, the J call TRBJ2-3; the D gene could be TRBD1 or TRBD2 (6 bases each). Germline V CDR1 and CDR2: SGHAT, FQNNGV. Between the trimmed V and J ends, which lost 4 bases and 2 bases, there was a span of 19 bases. The CDR3 totals 17 residues. CDR3 sequence (DNA): TGTGCCAGCAGCTCCCCGGGGTGGTCGGGGGCCACAGATACGCAGTATTTT. It is translated as CASSSPGWSGATDTQYF.

This chain connects TRBV2 to TRBJ2-7; TRBD2 aligns across 12 bases. J lost 6 bases, V lost 6 bases, and 0 bases had no gene match. The length of the CDR3 is 12 residues. Germline V gene sequence: CDR1 SNHLY, CDR2 FYNNEI. The CDR3 nucleotides are TGTGCCAGCAGGGGACTAGCGGGCGAGCAGTACTTC. Translating gives CASRGLAGEQYF.

V usage is TRBV28 and J usage is TRBJ1-2, with TRBD1 matching 11 bases. The length of the CDR3 is 17 residues. Germline-derived CDR1 and CDR2 are MDHEN and SYDVKM. Trimming cost V 4 bases and J 1 base; bases outside gene matches: 8. CDR3 protein: CASSSRTGGQGNYGYTF. CDR3 coding DNA: TGTGCCAGCAGTTCCCGGACAGGGGGCCAGGGTAACTATGGCTACACCTTC.

The chain couples TRBV5-1 to TRBJ2-3; D is possibly TRBD1 (6 bases). The CDR3 consists of 19 residues. V lost 0 bases and J 2 bases, leaving 22 bases between the germline ends. Germline V gives CDR1 SGHRS, CDR2 YFSETQ. CDR3 sequence reads: CASSLAGQDTPNYTDTQYF. The CDR3 DNA is TGCGCCAGCAGCTTGGCGGGACAAGACACTCCAAATTACACAGATACGCAGTATTTT.

The chain joins TRBV19 to TRBJ2-7, with D maybe TRBD1 (5 bases). V lost 3 bases and J lost 1, with 7 bases in between. The CDR3 extends over 13 amino acids. Germline CDR1 and CDR2: LNHDA and SQIVND (reference sequence). CDR3 in DNA: TGTGCCAGTAGTATGCCAGGGTCCTACGAGCAGTACTTC. This encodes CASSMPGSYEQYF.

This clone was detected only once. V usage is TRBV9 and J usage is TRBJ2-1; TRBD2 matches at 11 bases. This CDR3 has 17 amino acids. CDR1 SGDLS and CDR2 YYNGEE come from the germline V gene. V lost 4 bases and J lost 4; bases outside the gene matches: 10. CDR3 in amino acids: CASSLPSSGGTYNEQFF. The CDR3 DNA follows: TGTGCCAGCAGCCTCCCTTCTAGCGGGGGGACTTACAATGAGCAGTTCTTC. Full variable domain (rest looked up from reference TRBV9 and TRBJ2-1): DSGVTQTPKHLITATGQRVTLRCSPRSGDLSVYWYQQSLDQGLQFLIQYYNGEERAKGNILERFSAQQFPDLHSELNLSSLELGDSALYFCASSLPSSGGTYNEQFFGPGTRLTVL.

The chain joins TRBV10-3 to TRBJ1-4; weak D call: TRBD1 (5 bases). CDR3 length equals 16 residues. Trimming shortened V by 0 bases and J by 8 bases, and 16 bases separated the two germline ends. CDR1 ENHRY and CDR2 SYGVKD come from the germline V gene. CDR3 residues: CAISESGGGGYEKLFF. The CDR3 region has the DNA TGTGCCATCAGTGAGTCCGGGGGTGGCGGATACGAAAAACTGTTTTTT.

The chain couples TRBV11-3 to TRBJ2-2; 7 positions agree with TRBD2. The CDR3 sequence is 17 residues long. The V and J ends lost 0 bases and 1 base, in that order; junction bases with no gene match: 5. Looked up from germline, CDR1 is SGHNT and CDR2 is YENEEA. The CDR3 region has the DNA TGTGCCAGCAGCTTAGATATTTGGGGGGGGAACACCGGGGAGCTGTTTTTT. This encodes CASSLDIWGGNTGELFF.

This clone was observed a handful of times. Other nucleotide sequences in the sample specify the same CDR3. The genes are TRBV19 and TRBJ2-7; D possibly uses TRBD1 or TRBD2 (5 bases each). Per the germline V gene, CDR1 is LNHDA and CDR2 is SQIVND (reference sequence). V lost 1 base, J lost 1 base, and 5 bases lay in between. The CDR3 runs to 13 residues. Here the CDR3 reads CASSIGGSYEQYF. The CDR3, as DNA: TGTGCCAGTAGTATAGGGGGGTCCTACGAGCAGTACTTC.

The chain combines TRBV12-3 or TRBV12-4 with TRBJ2-2; 8 bases are a match to TRBD1. After removal of 11 bases from V and 4 bases from J, the junction contained 6 bases not matched to a gene. The CDR3 is made up of 13 amino acids. In DNA, the CDR3 is TGTGCCGCAAGGACAGGGTCCACCGGGGAGCTGTTTTTT. It translates to CAARTGSTGELFF.

The chain recombines TRBV28 with TRBJ2-7, with D unclear. Germline V gene data show CDR1 as MDHEN and CDR2 as SYDVKM. The length of the CDR3 is 13 residues. DNA for the CDR3: TGTTCTACGAGGAAAATAAGCTCCTACGAGCAGTACTTC. This translates into CSTRKISSYEQYF.

This rearrangement joins TRBV10-1 to TRBJ2-3, with 10 bases fitting TRBD1. CDR3 length equals 14 residues. V was clipped by 6 bases and J by 10 bases; unmatched bases: 10. Germline CDR1 reads WNHNN; CDR2 reads SYGVQD (reference sequence). The CDR3 DNA follows: TGCGCCAGCAGCGTGGGACAGGGGTTTGGGTCGCAGTATTTT. It translates to CASSVGQGFGSQYF.

The genes are TRBV10-2 and TRBJ2-7, with D unresolved. CDR1 is WSHSY, CDR2 SAAADI, per germline. This CDR3 comprises 14 residues. Trimming removed 4 bases at V and 3 bases at J, with 13 bases between. The CDR3 nucleotides are TGCGCCAGCAGTGGCGGAGAATACCACTACGAGCAGTACTTC. Its protein is CASSGGEYHYEQYF.

The rearrangement uses TRBV29-1 and TRBJ1-2; D perhaps matches TRBD1 (5 bases). Germline V gene sequence: CDR1 SQVTM, CDR2 ANQGSEA. The CDR3 contains 12 residues. Trimming removed 4 bases at V and 6 bases at J, with 12 bases between. CDR3 DNA sequence: TGCAGCGTTGTTGGGACTTCCCATGGCTACACCTTC. Translating it yields CSVVGTSHGYTF. Complete variable domain (other parts from reference TRBV29-1 and TRBJ1-2): SAVISQKPSRDICQRGTSLTIQCQVDSQVTMMFWYRQQPGQSLTLIATANQGSEATYESGFVIDKFPISRPNLTFSTLTVSNMSPEDSSIYLCSVVGTSHGYTFGSGTRLTVV.